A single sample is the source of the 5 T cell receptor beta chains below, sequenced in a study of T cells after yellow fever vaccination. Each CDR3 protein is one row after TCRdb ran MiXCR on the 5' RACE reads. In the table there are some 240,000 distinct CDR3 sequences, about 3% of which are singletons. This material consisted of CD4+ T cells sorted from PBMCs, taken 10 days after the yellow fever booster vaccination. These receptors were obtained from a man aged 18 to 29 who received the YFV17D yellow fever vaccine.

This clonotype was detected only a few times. CDR3 bases: TGTGCCAGCAGCCAAGTGGGGGCGCGCTCCTACGAGCAGTACTTC. It codes for CASSQVGARSYEQYF. V usage is TRBV3-1 and J usage is TRBJ2-7; D perhaps matches TRBD1 (6 bases). Germline lookup yields CDR1 LGHDT and CDR2 YNNKEL (reference sequence). Trimming took off 1 base at V and 0 bases at J, with 10 bases between the two ends. The CDR3 loop spans 15 amino acids.

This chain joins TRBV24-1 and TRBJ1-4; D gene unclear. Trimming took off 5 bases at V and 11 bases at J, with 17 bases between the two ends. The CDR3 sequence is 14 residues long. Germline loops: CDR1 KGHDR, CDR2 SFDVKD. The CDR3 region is CATSGIPEVEKLFF. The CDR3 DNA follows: TGTGCCACCAGTGGGATTCCGGAAGTTGAGAAACTGTTTTTT.

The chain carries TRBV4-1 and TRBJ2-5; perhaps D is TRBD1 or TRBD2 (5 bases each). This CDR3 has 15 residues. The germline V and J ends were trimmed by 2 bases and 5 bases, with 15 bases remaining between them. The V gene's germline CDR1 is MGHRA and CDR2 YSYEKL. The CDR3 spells CASSQTGTPGETQYF. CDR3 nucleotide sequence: TGCGCCAGCAGCCAAACCGGGACCCCTGGGGAGACCCAGTACTTC.

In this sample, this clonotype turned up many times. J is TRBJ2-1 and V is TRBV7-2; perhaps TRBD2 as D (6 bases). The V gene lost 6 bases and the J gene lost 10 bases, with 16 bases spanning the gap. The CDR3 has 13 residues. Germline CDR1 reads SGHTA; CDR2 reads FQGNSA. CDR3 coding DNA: TGTGCCAGCAGGGCGCCCAGCGGGCCCGAGCAGTTCTTC. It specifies CASRAPSGPEQFF.

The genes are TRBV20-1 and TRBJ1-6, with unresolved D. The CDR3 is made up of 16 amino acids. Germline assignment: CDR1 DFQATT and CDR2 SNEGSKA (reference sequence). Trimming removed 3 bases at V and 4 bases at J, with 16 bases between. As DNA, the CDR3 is TGCAGTGCTAGGGTGCAGGATTCCATGTATAATTCACCCCTCCACTTT. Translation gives CSARVQDSMYNSPLHF.